The clone carrying this T cell receptor beta chain was picked up one time. What it recognizes is unknown. Germline CDR1 SGHAT, CDR2 FQNNGV. The CDR3 has 13 amino acids. The V gene lost 5 bases and the J gene lost 6 bases, with 11 bases spanning the gap. The data were obtained in a study of cytomegalovirus exposure and HLA in healthy donors. Findings and limits, study-wide: Roughly even sequencing depth across donors was the assumption behind the presence/absence analyses. Common viral pathogens seemed, in a later analysis, to connect with several of the most significant clusters.

60 Vbeta and 13 Jbeta primers were used in PCR. The table came from immunoSEQ multiplex PCR; TCRdb's copy has only in-frame clones and leaves some out. This sample has approximately 150,000 clones, with around 80% found just once. The sequenced sample was PBMCs. V usage is TRBV11-2 and J usage is TRBJ2-4, with D unclear. The sequence came from a woman aged 40 to 49 in good health and CMV-seronegative. The CDR3, as DNA: TGTGCCAGCAGCCCAACGACTCTAAACATTCAGTACTTC. Translating it yields CASSPTTLNIQYF.